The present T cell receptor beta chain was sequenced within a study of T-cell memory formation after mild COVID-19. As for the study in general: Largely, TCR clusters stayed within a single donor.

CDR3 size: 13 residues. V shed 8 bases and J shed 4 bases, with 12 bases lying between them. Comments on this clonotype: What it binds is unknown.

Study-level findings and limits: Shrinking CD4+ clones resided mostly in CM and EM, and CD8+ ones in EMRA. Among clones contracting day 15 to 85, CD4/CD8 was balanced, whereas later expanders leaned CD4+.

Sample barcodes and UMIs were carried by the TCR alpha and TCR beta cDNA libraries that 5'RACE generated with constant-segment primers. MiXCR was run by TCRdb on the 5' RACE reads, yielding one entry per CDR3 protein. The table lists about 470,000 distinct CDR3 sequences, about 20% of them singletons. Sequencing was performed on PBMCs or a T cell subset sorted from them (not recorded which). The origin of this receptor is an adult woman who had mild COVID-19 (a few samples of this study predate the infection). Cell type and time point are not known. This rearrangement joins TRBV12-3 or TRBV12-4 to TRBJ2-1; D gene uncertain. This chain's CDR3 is CASHGSWYNEQFF. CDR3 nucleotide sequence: TGTGCCAGCCACGGCTCGTGGTACAATGAGCAGTTCTTC.